This T cell receptor (beta chain) is drawn from a study of shared clonotypes between healthy human individuals. Roughly 200 ng DNA, about 30,000 T cell genomes, went into each sorted-subset replicate PCR. Clones were sequenced by immunoSEQ multiplex PCR, and TCRdb holds only the in-frame ones, with some missing. This sample has approximately 1.4 million clones; around 98% occur once, and the top ten carry approximately 0.45%. Points from the study as a whole: Rarefaction showed that sequencing of sorted subsets was incomplete (despite large depth).

On this clone: What it recognizes is unknown.

Deletions cut 6 bases from V and 1 base from J, with 16 bases between. Germline V CDR1 and CDR2: SGHRS, YFSETQ. CDR3 length: 15 amino acids. The chain links TRBV5-1 to TRBJ2-5, with D perhaps assigned TRBD1 or TRBD2 (5 bases each). The TCR sequence derives from a man aged 25 to 45 in good health. Input material: naive CD4+ T cells sorted from blood. Subset indicated: CD45RA+ positively selected. The CDR3 here is CASTLLAGGQETQYF. CDR3 nucleotide sequence: TGCGCCAGCACACTGCTAGCTGGGGGCCAAGAGACCCAGTACTTC.